The 19 T cell receptor beta chains listed next were all sequenced from one sample in a study of blood T cell repertoires in COVID-19. The data were produced by immunoSEQ multiplex PCR, yet TCRdb's version contains in-frame clones alone and is incomplete. The sample includes some 130,000 clones, around 90% of them seen just once. Material for sequencing was peripheral blood. The receptors were sampled from a man aged 60 to 69 with COVID-19, enrolled during active disease.

J is TRBJ1-2 and V is TRBV19; no clear D. V lost 4 bases to trimming and J lost 3 bases, with 9 bases between them. The germline CDR1 and CDR2 sequences are LNHDA and SQIVND (reference sequence). The CDR3 spans 13 residues. The CDR3 protein is CASSTPVDYGYTF. The CDR3 DNA is TGTGCCAGTAGTACCCCTGTTGACTATGGCTACACCTTC.

Written as DNA, the CDR3 is TGTGCCAGCACGGGACTGTCTGCCGGGGAGCTGTTTTTT. It translates to CASTGLSAGELFF. The V gene is TRBV2, the J gene TRBJ2-2; TRBD2 is a possible D gene (6 bases). This CDR3 spans 13 amino acids. In germline, CDR1 is SNHLY, CDR2 FYNNEI. Trimming took off 7 bases at V and 6 bases at J, with 12 bases between the two ends.

V gene TRBV9 combines with J gene TRBJ2-5; 8 bases match TRBD2. The V segment lost 3 bases and the J segment 5 bases; nucleotides outside the gene matches: 15. Germline V gene sequence: CDR1 SGDLS, CDR2 YYNGEE. The CDR3 contains 17 residues. The CDR3 sequence is CASSARVMGTSSETQYF. The CDR3 nucleotides read TGTGCCAGCAGCGCGAGGGTGATGGGGACTAGTTCTGAGACCCAGTACTTC.

The chain joins TRBV9 to TRBJ2-5; possibly TRBD1 for D (6 bases). This CDR3 is 15 amino acids long. Germline V gene sequence: CDR1 SGDLS, CDR2 YYNGEE. The V and J ends lost 0 bases and 5 bases respectively, with 14 bases between them. The CDR3 loop is CASSVEGTIGETQYF. DNA of the CDR3: TGTGCCAGCAGCGTAGAGGGGACAATAGGGGAGACCCAGTACTTC.

DNA of the CDR3: TGCGCCAGCAGCTTGGTCGGACAAGGACAAGATTCACCCCTCCACTTT. Encoded protein: CASSLVGQGQDSPLHF. The chain has TRBV5-1 and TRBJ1-6, with D perhaps matching TRBD1 (5 bases). This CDR3 is built from 16 residues. Trimming removed 0 bases at V and 8 bases at J, with 15 bases between. Germline CDR1 reads SGHRS; CDR2 reads YFSETQ.

The chain employs TRBV9 and TRBJ1-1; the match to TRBD1 covers 9 bases. Germline V gene lookup returns CDR1 SGDLS and CDR2 YYNGEE. Trimming took 3 bases from V and 3 from J; bases not matched to a gene: 9. The CDR3 totals 16 residues. The CDR3: CASSGTGVLPYTEAFF. CDR3 bases: TGTGCCAGCAGCGGGACAGGGGTACTCCCGTACACTGAAGCTTTCTTT.

The CDR3 DNA follows: TGTGCCAGCAGCTTAGCGCTGGGCGGAGGCTACAATGAGCAGTTCTTC. Its translation is CASSLALGGGYNEQFF. The rearrangement links TRBV7-9 to TRBJ2-1; TRBD2 might be the D (5 bases). V was clipped by 0 bases and J by 3 bases, with 12 bases between them. CDR3 length equals 16 residues. Germline V gene lookup returns CDR1 SEHNR and CDR2 FQNEAQ (reference sequence).

In this sample, this clone turned up once. The chain joins TRBV28 to TRBJ1-2, with a possible D match to TRBD1 (5 bases). CDR1 is MDHEN and CDR2 is SYDVKM in the germline V gene. Between the trimmed V and J ends, which lost 5 bases and 0 bases, there was a span of 16 bases. The CDR3 covers 16 residues. CDR3: CASSGREGRTNYGYTF. The CDR3 DNA reads TGTGCCAGCAGTGGAAGGGAGGGGAGGACTAACTATGGCTACACCTTC.

This clone has just one count. The CDR3 bases are TGTGCCAGTAAGGAGACTAGCGGCGACAATGAGCAGTTCTTC. This translates into CASKETSGDNEQFF. This chain joins TRBV19 and TRBJ2-1, with TRBD2 matching over 9 bases. The V segment lost 7 bases and the J segment 5 bases; nucleotides outside the gene matches: 6. Per germline, CDR1 LNHDA and CDR2 SQIVND (reference sequence). The CDR3 loop spans 14 amino acids.

This rearrangement joins TRBV4-3 to TRBJ2-2; TRBD2 might be the D (5 bases). Trimming took 0 bases from V and 0 from J, leaving 11 bases between them. The germline gives CDR1 LGHNA, CDR2 YSLEER. The CDR3 sequence is 17 residues long. The CDR3 reads CASSQDQAAANTGELFF. CDR3 nucleotide sequence: TGCGCCAGCAGCCAAGATCAAGCAGCGGCGAACACCGGGGAGCTGTTTTTT.

V and J are TRBV5-1 and TRBJ2-7, with 12 nucleotides matching TRBD2. Trimming removed 0 bases from V and 6 bases from J; junction bases left unmatched: 10. CDR1 is SGHRS, CDR2 YFSETQ, per germline. The CDR3 consists of 17 residues. CDR3 loop: CASSLAFSTSGSGEQYF. DNA for the CDR3: TGCGCCAGCAGCTTGGCCTTTTCGACTAGCGGGAGCGGCGAGCAGTACTTC. The variable domain in full, with the rest retrieved from reference TRBV5-1 and TRBJ2-7, is KAGVTQTPRYLIKTRGQQVTLSCSPISGHRSVSWYQQTPGQGLQFLFEYFSETQRNKGNFPGRFSGRQFSNSRSEMNVSTLELGDSALYLCASSLAFSTSGSGEQYFGPGTRLTVT.

The chain joins TRBV21-1 to TRBJ2-1; TRBD1 is taken as the D call from the table, unchecked against the DNA. TRBV21-1 is termed a pseudogene. The CDR3 length is 19 residues. Here the CDR3 reads CASSKGKAGRLISYNEQFF. The CDR3 DNA reads as TGTGCCAGCAGCAAAGGGAAGGCAGGCCGCCTTATCTCCTACAATGAGCAGTTCTTC.

This clone was counted once. This chain connects TRBV7-9 to TRBJ2-3; D not certain. With 5 bases removed from V and 2 bases from J, the gap between germline ends came to 5 bases. The CDR3 loop spans 12 amino acids. CDR1 and CDR2 from the germline V gene are SEHNR and FQNEAQ (reference sequence). The chain's CDR3 is CASSLYTDTQYF. CDR3 nucleotide sequence: TGTGCCAGCAGCCTCTACACAGATACGCAGTATTTT.

This clone has only a few counts. The chain couples TRBV4-3 to TRBJ1-4; D is uncertain. Trimming removed 4 bases at V and 8 bases at J, with 11 bases between. This CDR3 comprises 13 residues. Germline V gene lookup returns CDR1 LGHNA and CDR2 YSLEER. CDR3 bases: TGCGCCAGCAGCCCCACTAGTGGCGAAAAACTGTTTTTT. Translation: CASSPTSGEKLFF.

The chain employs TRBV29-1 and TRBJ2-5; 10 bases are shared with TRBD2. This CDR3 is 15 amino acids long. V was clipped by 4 bases and J by 1 base; unmatched bases: 6. Per the germline V gene, CDR1 is SQVTM and CDR2 is ANQGSEA. The CDR3 reads CSVARLAGTQETQYF. Written as DNA, the CDR3 is TGCAGCGTTGCAAGACTAGCGGGTACCCAAGAGACCCAGTACTTC.

The genes are TRBV6-2 or TRBV6-3 and TRBJ2-2; 7 bases match TRBD1. CDR3 length equals 18 residues. Trimming removed 3 bases from V and 0 bases from J; junction bases left unmatched: 10. CDR1 is MNHEY, CDR2 SVGEGT, per germline. The CDR3 DNA sequence: TGTGCCAGCAGTTATGAGGGTCCGGGACAGACGAACACCGGGGAGCTGTTTTTT. Translated, it gives CASSYEGPGQTNTGELFF.

This chain uses TRBV7-3 with TRBJ2-7, with D perhaps matching TRBD1 (6 bases). Trimming took 1 base from V and 5 from J, leaving 15 bases between them. Germline V gene lookup returns CDR1 SGHTA and CDR2 FQGTGA. The length of the CDR3 is 15 residues. The CDR3 loop reads CASSLSPGVPNEQYF. In nucleotides, the CDR3 is TGTGCCAGCAGCTTAAGTCCAGGGGTCCCCAACGAGCAGTACTTC.

V usage is TRBV7-8 and J usage is TRBJ2-4; 7 bases align to TRBD2. Looked up from germline, CDR1 is SGHVS and CDR2 is FQNEAQ. The CDR3 covers 18 residues. With V trimmed by 4 bases and J by 2 bases, 14 bases remained unmatched. The CDR3 sequence: CASSSEGLREGPKNIQYF. CDR3 bases: TGTGCCAGCAGCTCCGAAGGTTTGAGGGAGGGCCCCAAAAACATTCAGTACTTC.

This clone appeared once. This chain uses TRBV27 with TRBJ2-7; D possibly corresponds to TRBD1 (6 bases). Trimming pared 9 bases from V and 5 bases from J, leaving 20 bases between. Germline assignment: CDR1 MNHEY and CDR2 SMNVEV (reference sequence). The CDR3 sequence is 14 residues long. Here the CDR3 DNA reads TGTGCCAGAAACGCCAGGGGAAGGTACGACGAGCAGTACTTC. Encoded protein: CARNARGRYDEQYF.